One and the same sample provided the 5 T cell receptor beta chains below, sequenced in a study of T-cell memory formation after mild COVID-19 listed by TCRdb under 2021. Receptor libraries were prepared by 5' RACE. The instrument was an Illumina NovaSeq 6000. TCRdb reprocessed the public reads (quality trimming at Q25 with fastp, clone calling with MiXCR) and kept in-frame beta chains. Each CDR3 protein appears once, grouped with its most common genes and DNA. The sample has under 200,000 distinct CDR3 sequences on record, less than 40% of them singletons. 9.5% to 15% of the sample lies in the top ten. The sequencing sample was made of PBMCs or a T cell subset sorted from them (not recorded which). Receptors originate from an adult woman who had mild COVID-19 (a few samples of this study predate the infection). The sample titles of this study are shuffled in the database, so cell type and time point are left out; the donor was told from shared clones.

V is TRBV24-1 and J is TRBJ1-1; no clear D gene. The length of the CDR3 is 12 residues. V was clipped by 5 bases and J by 3 bases, with 6 bases between them. Germline CDR1 reads KGHDR; CDR2 reads SFDVKD. The CDR3 nucleotides are TGTGCCACCAGTGGGTCGGACACTGAAGCTTTCTTT. Its translation: CATSGSDTEAFF.

The rearrangement joins TRBV7-9 to TRBJ1-2, with D perhaps matching TRBD1 (5 bases). Trimming pared 1 base from V and 5 bases from J, leaving 11 bases between. The CDR3 loop spans 14 amino acids. Germline V gene sequence: CDR1 SEHNR, CDR2 FQNEAQ (reference sequence). Here the CDR3 reads CASSLVQGRYGYTF. The CDR3 region has the DNA TGTGCCAGCAGCTTAGTCCAGGGTCGATATGGCTACACCTTC.

This clonotype was recorded a few times. The chain employs TRBV29-1 and TRBJ1-1; maybe TRBD1 (5 bases). Germline V gene sequence: CDR1 SQVTM, CDR2 ANQGSEA. Trimming cost V 2 bases and J 0 bases, with 13 bases left between them. CDR3 size: 15 residues. CDR3 amino acids: CSVEKGRQMNTEAFF. CDR3 DNA: TGCAGCGTTGAAAAGGGGCGACAGATGAACACTGAAGCTTTCTTT.

The chain links TRBV12-3 or TRBV12-4 to TRBJ2-1, with 10 positions matching TRBD2. The CDR3 is 15 amino acids. The trim removed 3 bases at V and 9 bases at J, leaving 8 bases unmatched. For the CDR3, the DNA is TGTGCCAGCAGTTTCTGGAGCGGGGGGGCAGTTGAGCAGTTCTTC. This sequence encodes CASSFWSGGAVEQFF.

The chain recombines TRBV4-2 with TRBJ2-5; D unclear. The germline gives CDR1 LGHNA, CDR2 YNFKEQ. V was trimmed by 4 bases and J by 0 bases, leaving 6 bases between them. This CDR3 is 13 amino acids long. The CDR3 bases are TGTGCCAGCAGCCCGGAGAACCAAGAGACCCAGTACTTC. Translation: CASSPENQETQYF.